One and the same sample provided the 26 T cell receptor beta chains below, sequenced in a study of cytomegalovirus exposure and HLA in healthy donors. The PCR employed 60 Vbeta primers together with 13 Jbeta primers. TCRdb keeps only in-frame clones here, not all; method: immunoSEQ multiplex PCR. The sample includes fewer than 95,000 clones, over 75% of them seen just once. Input material: PBMCs. These receptors originate from a man in his late teens or twenties in good health and CMV-seronegative.

This chain joins TRBV2 and TRBJ2-7, with D perhaps TRBD2 (5 bases). The CDR3 contains 15 residues. V gave up 4 bases and J gave up 2 bases, with 15 bases separating them. The germline gives CDR1 SNHLY, CDR2 FYNNEI. DNA for the CDR3: TGTGCCAGCAGTGCGGGGTTAGTGGTTCCCTACGAGCAGTACTTC. Residues: CASSAGLVVPYEQYF.

This clone was picked up a small number of times. The V and J genes are TRBV7-9 and TRBJ1-6; a weak D match, TRBD1 (5 bases). From germline, CDR1 is SEHNR and CDR2 FQNEAQ (reference sequence). The CDR3 has 15 amino acids. With 5 bases removed from V and 10 bases from J, the gap between germline ends came to 18 bases. This chain's CDR3 is CASSQGSPVASPLHF. CDR3 nucleotide sequence: TGTGCCAGCAGCCAGGGCAGTCCCGTAGCATCACCCCTCCACTTT.

The rearrangement uses TRBV15 and TRBJ1-2; D uncertain. Germline CDR1 and CDR2: LNHNV and YYDKDF (reference sequence). Trimming removed 0 bases at V and 8 bases at J, with 10 bases between. The CDR3 has 13 residues. The CDR3 DNA reads as TGTGCCACCAGCAGAGATTCCCACTTAGGCTACACCTTC. Its translation is CATSRDSHLGYTF.

To note about this clone: One end of the junction varies from germline; a read error may be responsible. The gene calls are TRBV2 and TRBJ1-1; TRBD1 is a possible D gene (5 bases). Germline CDR1 SNHLY, CDR2 FYNNEI. There are 15 residues in the CDR3. CDR3 sequence reads: CVSSFQTLGDSEAFF. The CDR3 DNA reads TGTGTCAGCAGTTTCCAGACCCTTGGGGACTCTGAAGCTTTCTTT.

The chain couples TRBV2 to TRBJ1-1; D gene ambiguous. CDR3 length: 12 residues. V lost 6 bases and J 12 bases, leaving 17 bases between the germline ends. The germline V gene encodes CDR1 SNHLY and CDR2 FYNNEI. CDR3 DNA: TGTGCCAGCAGCGAAACTGGGAGCGGGACTTTCTTT. It yields the protein CASSETGSGTFF. Supplemented by reference TRBV2 and TRBJ1-1, the full variable domain reads EPEVTQTPSHQVTQMGQEVILRCVPISNHLYFYWYRQILGQKVEFLVSFYNNEISEKSEIFDDQFSVERPDGSNFTLKIRSTKLEDSAMYFCASSETGSGTFFGQGTRLTVV.

The rearrangement joins TRBV6-5 to TRBJ1-2; possible D gene TRBD1, 5 bases. This CDR3 spans 16 amino acids. CDR1 is MNHEY and CDR2 is SVGAGI in the germline V gene. The V gene lost 0 bases and the J gene lost 1 base, with 12 bases spanning the gap. The CDR3 sequence is CASSYSAGRRNYGYTF. CDR3 in DNA: TGTGCCAGCAGTTACTCGGCGGGGCGGCGTAACTATGGCTACACCTTC.

This chain links TRBV5-1 with TRBJ2-2, with D tentatively TRBD2 (6 bases). The length of the CDR3 is 17 residues. Germline lookup yields CDR1 SGHRS and CDR2 YFSETQ. V was cut by 5 bases and J by 4 bases, with 21 bases left in between. This chain's CDR3 is CASRQAIIGGSTGELFF. CDR3 nucleotides: TGCGCCAGCAGACAGGCTATTATTGGAGGGTCCACCGGGGAGCTGTTTTTT.

J is TRBJ2-1 and V is TRBV18; perhaps TRBD2 as D (5 bases). This CDR3 region has 16 residues. Trimming took off 4 bases at V and 6 bases at J, with 19 bases between the two ends. Per germline, CDR1 KGHSH and CDR2 LQKENI. CDR3 sequence reads: CASSRRETDRSNEQFF. The CDR3 DNA is TGTGCCAGCTCACGACGGGAAACGGATCGCTCCAATGAGCAGTTCTTC.

This clone has a handful of counts. This chain links TRBV21-1 with TRBJ1-1; the table's D call TRBD1 went unverified against the DNA. TRBV21-1 is marked as a pseudogene. The CDR3 covers 15 residues. The CDR3 DNA follows: TGTGCCAGCAGCGGCCGGGACAGGGGTTTCACTGAAGCTTTCTTT. This gives the protein CASSGRDRGFTEAFF.

This clone has only a few counts. V is TRBV5-5 and J is TRBJ1-4; 8 positions agree with TRBD1. There are 16 residues in the CDR3. The V segment lost 2 bases and the J segment 3 bases; nucleotides outside the gene matches: 6. The germline V gene has CDR1 SGHKS and CDR2 YYEKEE (reference sequence). This chain's CDR3 is CASSFPQGAANEKLFF. CDR3 DNA sequence: TGTGCCAGCAGCTTCCCTCAGGGGGCAGCTAATGAAAAACTGTTTTTT. The variable domain in full, completed from reference TRBV5-5 and TRBJ1-4, reads DAGVTQSPTHLIKTRGQQVTLRCSPISGHKSVSWYQQVLGQGPQFIFQYYEKEERGRGNFPDRFSARQFPNYSSELNVNALLLGDSALYLCASSFPQGAANEKLFFGSGTQLSVL.

This sequence joins TRBV9 and TRBJ1-2; D is unresolved. CDR1 and CDR2 (germline): SGDLS, YYNGEE. This CDR3 comprises 15 residues. V dropped 3 bases and J dropped 1 base, with 13 bases sitting between them. The CDR3 DNA reads as TGTGCCAGCAGCGCCCAGGTCGGGGTTAACTATGGCTACACCTTC. Amino acids: CASSAQVGVNYGYTF.

A few counts support this clone. The rearrangement joins TRBV6-5 to TRBJ1-1; 9 bases agree with TRBD1. The CDR3 consists of 15 residues. Germline V lookup: CDR1 MNHEY, CDR2 SVGAGI. V was clipped by 5 bases and J by 1 base; unmatched bases: 5. As DNA, the CDR3 is TGTGCCAGCAGTCAGGGGGACAGGGAGAACACTGAAGCTTTCTTT. Protein: CASSQGDRENTEAFF.

The chain is built from TRBV18 and TRBJ2-5; 7 bases line up with TRBD2. Germline loops: CDR1 KGHSH, CDR2 LQKENI. This CDR3 is built from 15 residues. With V trimmed by 4 bases and J by 3 bases, 8 bases remained unmatched. CDR3 region: CASSLNLAEEETQYF. The CDR3 DNA sequence: TGTGCCAGCTCACTAAATCTAGCGGAAGAAGAGACCCAGTACTTC.

The genes are TRBV7-9 and TRBJ2-1, with TRBD1 as a possible D gene (6 bases). The CDR3 loop spans 16 amino acids. Germline V gives CDR1 SEHNR, CDR2 FQNEAQ (reference sequence). V was shortened by 2 bases and J by 4 bases, with 15 bases between the two germline ends. CDR3 amino acids: CASSLLSDRSYNEQFF. The CDR3 DNA is TGTGCCAGCAGCTTACTTAGTGACAGGAGTTACAATGAGCAGTTCTTC.

J is TRBJ2-3 and V is TRBV6-6; D may be TRBD2 (5 bases). CDR1 MNHNY and CDR2 SVGAGI come from the germline V gene (reference sequence). Trimming removed 5 bases from V and 4 bases from J, with 16 bases in between. The CDR3 contains 15 residues. The CDR3 protein is CASSLEAYLADTQYF. The CDR3 DNA sequence: TGTGCCAGCAGTCTGGAGGCGTATCTAGCAGATACGCAGTATTTT.

The chain links TRBV29-1 to TRBJ1-1; D remains ambiguous. Between the trimmed V and J ends, which lost 1 base and 11 bases, there was a span of 11 bases. The CDR3 runs 11 residues. CDR1 and CDR2 from the germline V gene are SQVTM and ANQGSEA. The CDR3 spells CSVEGGNLAFF. The CDR3 DNA is TGCAGCGTTGAAGGAGGAAATTTGGCTTTCTTT.

This clone was detected once. The chain uses TRBV28 and TRBJ2-5, with a weak D call TRBD2 (6 bases). Trimming took off 6 bases at V and 5 bases at J, with 13 bases between the two ends. This CDR3 is 13 amino acids long. Germline CDR1 is MDHEN and CDR2 is SYDVKM. The CDR3 sequence is CASSVTSTETQYF. Written as DNA, the CDR3 is TGTGCCAGCAGCGTAACTAGCACTGAGACCCAGTACTTC.

This clone was observed a handful of times. The genes are TRBV7-3 and TRBJ2-3, with D possibly being TRBD2 (6 bases). Germline assignment: CDR1 SGHTA and CDR2 FQGTGA. This CDR3 has 16 amino acids. The V end lost 2 bases, the J end lost 2 bases, and 14 bases lay between the germline ends. CDR3 nucleotides: TGTGCCAGCAGCTTACAGGCGGGGACCACCACAGATACGCAGTATTTT. This sequence encodes CASSLQAGTTTDTQYF.

This clone was seen a handful of times. The rearrangement uses TRBV6-6 and TRBJ2-7; weak D call: TRBD1 (6 bases). Germline CDR1 and CDR2: MNHNY and SVGAGI (reference sequence). Trimming stripped 10 bases from V and 1 base from J, with 14 bases between. This CDR3 comprises 13 residues. As DNA, the CDR3 is TGTGCCACCTTCGGACAGAGATCCTACGAGCAGTACTTC. This sequence encodes CATFGQRSYEQYF.

This clone was observed a single time. The chain links TRBV11-2 to TRBJ1-3; 7 bases line up with TRBD1. Germline V gives CDR1 SGHAT, CDR2 FQNNGV. The CDR3 length is 15 residues. The ends lost 5 bases at V and 4 bases at J; junction bases unmatched: 8. The CDR3 coding sequence is TGTGCCAGCAGCCAGGGGGTCTCGCGAGGAAACACCATATATTTT. Residues: CASSQGVSRGNTIYF.

CDR3 protein: CASSPRTAGYGYTF. DNA of the CDR3: TGTGCCAGCAGCCCGCGGACAGCCGGCTATGGCTACACCTTC. The chain employs TRBV14 and TRBJ1-2; perhaps TRBD1 as D (6 bases). V lost 4 bases and J 4 bases, leaving 13 bases between the germline ends. The length of the CDR3 is 14 residues. Germline V lookup: CDR1 SGHDN, CDR2 FVKESK.

This clone was counted a single time. The rearrangement joins TRBV30 to TRBJ1-6, with D unresolved. Germline-derived CDR1 and CDR2 are GTSNPN and SVGIG (reference sequence). This CDR3 is 17 amino acids long. Trimming took off 0 bases at V and 0 bases at J, with 12 bases between the two ends. The DNA of the CDR3 is TGTGCCTGGAGTGTGTCCCAAATCAGCTCCTATAATTCACCCCTCCACTTT. This translates into CAWSVSQISSYNSPLHF. The whole variable domain, remainder taken from reference TRBV30 and TRBJ1-6, is SQTIHQWPATLVQPVGSPLSLECTVEGTSNPNLYWYRQAAGRGLQLLFYSVGIGQISSEVPQNLSASRPQDRQFILSSKKLLLSDSGFYLCAWSVSQISSYNSPLHFGNGTRLTVT.

The chain carries TRBV30 and TRBJ2-3, with 7 bases aligning to TRBD1. With V trimmed by 0 bases and J by 0 bases, 3 bases remained unmatched. The CDR3 covers 15 residues. The V gene's germline CDR1 is GTSNPN and CDR2 SVGIG (reference sequence). The CDR3 loop is CAWSVGQASTDTQYF. As DNA, the CDR3 is TGTGCCTGGAGTGTTGGACAGGCTAGCACAGATACGCAGTATTTT.

The V call is TRBV6-1, the J call TRBJ2-3, with D perhaps matching TRBD1 (5 bases). The CDR3 extends over 13 amino acids. Germline V gene data show CDR1 as MNHNS and CDR2 as SASEGT. The V end was cut by 3 bases, the J end by 6 bases, with 10 bases between. The CDR3 reads CASSDRVRDTQYF. The DNA for the CDR3 is TGTGCCAGCAGTGACAGGGTCAGGGATACGCAGTATTTT.

This clone was counted only a few times. CDR3 amino acids: CASSSHNRGNNEQFF. The CDR3 coding sequence is TGTGCCAGCAGTTCGCACAACCGGGGAAACAATGAGCAGTTCTTC. This chain links TRBV6-5 with TRBJ2-1; perhaps TRBD2 as D (5 bases). Trimming left V 4 bases short and J 5 bases short, with 15 bases between. In germline, CDR1 is MNHEY, CDR2 SVGAGI. This CDR3 spans 15 amino acids.

Note on this clone: Other DNA sequences in this specimen translate into the identical CDR3. The genes are TRBV9 and TRBJ2-7; TRBD1 is a possible D gene (5 bases). This CDR3 comprises 14 residues. From germline, CDR1 is SGDLS and CDR2 YYNGEE. Trimming cost V 0 bases and J 4 bases, with 11 bases left between them. This CDR3 reads CASSVDWGAYEQYF. The CDR3 DNA follows: TGTGCCAGCAGCGTAGACTGGGGCGCGTACGAGCAGTACTTC.